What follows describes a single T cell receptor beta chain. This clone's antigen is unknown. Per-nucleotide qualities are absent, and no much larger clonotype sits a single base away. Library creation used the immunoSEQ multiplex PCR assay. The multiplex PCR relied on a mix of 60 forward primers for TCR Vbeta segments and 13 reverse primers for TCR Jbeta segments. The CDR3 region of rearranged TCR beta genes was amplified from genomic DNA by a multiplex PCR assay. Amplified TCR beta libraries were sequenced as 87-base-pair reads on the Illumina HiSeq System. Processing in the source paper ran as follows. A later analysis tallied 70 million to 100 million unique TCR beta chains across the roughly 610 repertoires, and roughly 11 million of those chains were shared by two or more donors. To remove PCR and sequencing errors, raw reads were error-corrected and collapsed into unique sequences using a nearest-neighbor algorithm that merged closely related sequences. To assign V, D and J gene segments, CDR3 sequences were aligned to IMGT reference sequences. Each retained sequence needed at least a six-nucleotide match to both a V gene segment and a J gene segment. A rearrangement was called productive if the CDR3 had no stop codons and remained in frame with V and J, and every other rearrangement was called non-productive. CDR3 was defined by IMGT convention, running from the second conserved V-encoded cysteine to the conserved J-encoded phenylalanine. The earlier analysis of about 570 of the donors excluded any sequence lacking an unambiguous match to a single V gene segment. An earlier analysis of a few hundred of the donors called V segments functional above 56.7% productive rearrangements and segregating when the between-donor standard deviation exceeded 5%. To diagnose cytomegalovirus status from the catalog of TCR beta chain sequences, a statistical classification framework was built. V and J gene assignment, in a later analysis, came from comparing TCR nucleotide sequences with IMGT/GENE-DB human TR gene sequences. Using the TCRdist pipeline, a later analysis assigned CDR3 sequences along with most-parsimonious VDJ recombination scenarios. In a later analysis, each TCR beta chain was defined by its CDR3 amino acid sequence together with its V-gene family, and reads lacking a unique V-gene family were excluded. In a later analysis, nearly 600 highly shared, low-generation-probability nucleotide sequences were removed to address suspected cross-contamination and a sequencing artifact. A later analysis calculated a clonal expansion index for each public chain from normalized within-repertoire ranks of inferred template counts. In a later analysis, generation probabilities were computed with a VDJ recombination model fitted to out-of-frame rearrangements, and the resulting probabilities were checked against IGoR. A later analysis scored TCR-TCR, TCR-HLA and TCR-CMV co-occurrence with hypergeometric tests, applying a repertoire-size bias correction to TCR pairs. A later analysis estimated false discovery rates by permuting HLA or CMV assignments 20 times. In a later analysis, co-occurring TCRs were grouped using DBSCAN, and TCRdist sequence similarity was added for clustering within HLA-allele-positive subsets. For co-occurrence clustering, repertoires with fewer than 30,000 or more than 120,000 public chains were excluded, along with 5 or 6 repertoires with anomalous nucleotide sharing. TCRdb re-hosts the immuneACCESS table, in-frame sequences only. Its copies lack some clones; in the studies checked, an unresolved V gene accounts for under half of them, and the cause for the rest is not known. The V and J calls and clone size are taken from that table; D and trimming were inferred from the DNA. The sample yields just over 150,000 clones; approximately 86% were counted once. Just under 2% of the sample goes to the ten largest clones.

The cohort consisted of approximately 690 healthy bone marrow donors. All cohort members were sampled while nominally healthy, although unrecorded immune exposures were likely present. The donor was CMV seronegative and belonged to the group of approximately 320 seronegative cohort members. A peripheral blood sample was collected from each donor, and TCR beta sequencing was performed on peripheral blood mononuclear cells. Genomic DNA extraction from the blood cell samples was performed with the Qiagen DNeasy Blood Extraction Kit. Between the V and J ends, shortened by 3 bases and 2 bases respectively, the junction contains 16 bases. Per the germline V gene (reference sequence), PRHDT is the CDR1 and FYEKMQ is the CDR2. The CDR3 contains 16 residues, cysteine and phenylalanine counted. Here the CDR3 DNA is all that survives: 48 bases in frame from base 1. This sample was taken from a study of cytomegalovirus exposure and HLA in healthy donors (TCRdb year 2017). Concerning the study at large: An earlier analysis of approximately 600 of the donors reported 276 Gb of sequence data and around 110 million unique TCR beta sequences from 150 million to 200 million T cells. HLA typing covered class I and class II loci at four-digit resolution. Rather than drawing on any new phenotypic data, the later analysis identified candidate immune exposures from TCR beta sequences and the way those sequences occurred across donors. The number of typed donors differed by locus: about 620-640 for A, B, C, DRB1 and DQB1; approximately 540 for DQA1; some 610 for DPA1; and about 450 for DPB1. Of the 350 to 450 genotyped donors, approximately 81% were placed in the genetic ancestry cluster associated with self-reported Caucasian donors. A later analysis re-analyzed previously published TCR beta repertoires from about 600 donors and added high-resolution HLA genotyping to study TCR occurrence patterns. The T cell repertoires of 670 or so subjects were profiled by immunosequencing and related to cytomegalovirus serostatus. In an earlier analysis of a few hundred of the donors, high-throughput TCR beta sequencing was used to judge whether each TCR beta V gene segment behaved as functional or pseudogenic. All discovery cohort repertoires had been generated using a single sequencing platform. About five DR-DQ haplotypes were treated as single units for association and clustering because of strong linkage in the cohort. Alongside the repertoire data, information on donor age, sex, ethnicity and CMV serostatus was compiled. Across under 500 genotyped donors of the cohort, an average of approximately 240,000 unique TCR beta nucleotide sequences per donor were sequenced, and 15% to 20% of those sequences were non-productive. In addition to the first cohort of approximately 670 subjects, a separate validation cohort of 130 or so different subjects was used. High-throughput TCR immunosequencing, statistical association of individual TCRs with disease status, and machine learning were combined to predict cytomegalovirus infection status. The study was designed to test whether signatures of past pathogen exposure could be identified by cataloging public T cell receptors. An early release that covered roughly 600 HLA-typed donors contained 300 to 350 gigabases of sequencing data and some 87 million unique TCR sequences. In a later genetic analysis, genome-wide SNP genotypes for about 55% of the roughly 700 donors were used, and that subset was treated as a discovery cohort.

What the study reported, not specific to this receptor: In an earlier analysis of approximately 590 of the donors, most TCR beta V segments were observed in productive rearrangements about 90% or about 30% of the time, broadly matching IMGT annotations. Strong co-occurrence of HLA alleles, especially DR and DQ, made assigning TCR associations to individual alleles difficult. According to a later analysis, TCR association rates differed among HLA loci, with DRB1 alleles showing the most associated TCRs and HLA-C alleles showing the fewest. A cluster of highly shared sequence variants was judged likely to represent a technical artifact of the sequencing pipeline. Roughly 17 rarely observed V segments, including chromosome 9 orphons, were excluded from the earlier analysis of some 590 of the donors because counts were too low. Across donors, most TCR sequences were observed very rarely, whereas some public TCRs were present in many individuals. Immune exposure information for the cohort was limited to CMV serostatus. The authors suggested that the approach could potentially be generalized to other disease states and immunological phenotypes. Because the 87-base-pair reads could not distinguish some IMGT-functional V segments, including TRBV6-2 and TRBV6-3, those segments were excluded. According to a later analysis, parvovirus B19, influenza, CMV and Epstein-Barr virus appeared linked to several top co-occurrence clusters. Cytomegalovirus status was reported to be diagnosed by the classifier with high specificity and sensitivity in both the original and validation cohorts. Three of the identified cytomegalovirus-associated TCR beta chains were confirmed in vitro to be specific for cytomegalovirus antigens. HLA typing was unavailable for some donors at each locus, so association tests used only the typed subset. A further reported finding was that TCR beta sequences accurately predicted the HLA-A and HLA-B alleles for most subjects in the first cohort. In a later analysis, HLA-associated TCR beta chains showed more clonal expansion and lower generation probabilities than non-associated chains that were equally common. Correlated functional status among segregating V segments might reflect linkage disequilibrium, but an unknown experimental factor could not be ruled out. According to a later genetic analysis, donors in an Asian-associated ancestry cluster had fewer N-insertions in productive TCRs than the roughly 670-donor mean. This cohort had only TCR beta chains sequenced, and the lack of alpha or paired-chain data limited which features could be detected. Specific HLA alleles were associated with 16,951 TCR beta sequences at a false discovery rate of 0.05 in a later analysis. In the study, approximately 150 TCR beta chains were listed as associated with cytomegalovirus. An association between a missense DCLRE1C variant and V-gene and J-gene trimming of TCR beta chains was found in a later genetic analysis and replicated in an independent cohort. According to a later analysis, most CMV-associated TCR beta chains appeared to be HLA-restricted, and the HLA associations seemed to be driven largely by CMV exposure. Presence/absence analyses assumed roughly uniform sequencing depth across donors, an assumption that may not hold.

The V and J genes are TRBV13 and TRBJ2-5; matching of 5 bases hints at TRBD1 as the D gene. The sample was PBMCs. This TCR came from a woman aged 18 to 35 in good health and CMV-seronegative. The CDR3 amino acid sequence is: CASSFPGPVGQETQYF. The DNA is TGTGCCAGCAGCTTCCCAGGGCCTGTGGGGCAAGAGACCCAGTACTTC.